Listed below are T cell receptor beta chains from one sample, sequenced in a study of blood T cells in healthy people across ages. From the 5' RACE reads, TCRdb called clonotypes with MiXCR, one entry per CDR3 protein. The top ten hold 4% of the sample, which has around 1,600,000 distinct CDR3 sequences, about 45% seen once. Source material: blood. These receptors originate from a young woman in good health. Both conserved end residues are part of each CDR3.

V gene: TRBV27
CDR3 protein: CASSSRLAGNNEQYF

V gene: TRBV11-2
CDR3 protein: CASSARGAGSGDTQYF

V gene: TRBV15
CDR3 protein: CATSPRDSYNEQFF

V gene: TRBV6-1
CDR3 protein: CASSEWIYNEQYF

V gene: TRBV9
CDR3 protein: CASSVVGGRHNEQFF

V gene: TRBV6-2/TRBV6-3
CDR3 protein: CASSYGGATEAFF

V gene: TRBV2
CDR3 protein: CASKGPGTNNSPLHF

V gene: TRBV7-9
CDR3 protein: CASSLNSGGPNEQFF

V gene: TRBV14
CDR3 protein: CASSQERKTQYF

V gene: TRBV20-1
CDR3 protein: CSARPAVGTEAFF

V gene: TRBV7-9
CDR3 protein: CASSFRTSATEAFF

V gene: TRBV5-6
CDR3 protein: CASSLGQGIRQPQHF

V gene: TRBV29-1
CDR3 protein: CSVGGQALGTQYF

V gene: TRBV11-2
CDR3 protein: CASSPRRVQETQYF

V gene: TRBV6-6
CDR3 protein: CASRPTSGYYEQFF

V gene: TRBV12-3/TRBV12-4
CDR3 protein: CASSLELTNEKLFF

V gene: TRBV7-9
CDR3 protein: CASSIGTSGTGNEQFF

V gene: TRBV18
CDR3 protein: CASSPLRGGELFF

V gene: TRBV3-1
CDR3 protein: CASSQGQGTAFF

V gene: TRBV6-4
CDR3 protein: CASSPSGAQDTQYF